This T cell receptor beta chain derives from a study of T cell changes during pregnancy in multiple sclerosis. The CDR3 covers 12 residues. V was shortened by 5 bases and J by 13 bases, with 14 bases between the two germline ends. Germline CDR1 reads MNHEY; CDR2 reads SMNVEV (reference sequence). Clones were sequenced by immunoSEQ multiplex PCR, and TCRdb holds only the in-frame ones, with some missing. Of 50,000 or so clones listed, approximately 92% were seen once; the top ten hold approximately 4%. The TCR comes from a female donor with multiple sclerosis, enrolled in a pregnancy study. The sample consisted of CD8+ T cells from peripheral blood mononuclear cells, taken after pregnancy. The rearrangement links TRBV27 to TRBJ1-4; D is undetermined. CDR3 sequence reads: CASSPGEHLLFF. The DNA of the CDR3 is TGTGCCAGCAGTCCCGGGGAACACCTACTGTTTTTT.